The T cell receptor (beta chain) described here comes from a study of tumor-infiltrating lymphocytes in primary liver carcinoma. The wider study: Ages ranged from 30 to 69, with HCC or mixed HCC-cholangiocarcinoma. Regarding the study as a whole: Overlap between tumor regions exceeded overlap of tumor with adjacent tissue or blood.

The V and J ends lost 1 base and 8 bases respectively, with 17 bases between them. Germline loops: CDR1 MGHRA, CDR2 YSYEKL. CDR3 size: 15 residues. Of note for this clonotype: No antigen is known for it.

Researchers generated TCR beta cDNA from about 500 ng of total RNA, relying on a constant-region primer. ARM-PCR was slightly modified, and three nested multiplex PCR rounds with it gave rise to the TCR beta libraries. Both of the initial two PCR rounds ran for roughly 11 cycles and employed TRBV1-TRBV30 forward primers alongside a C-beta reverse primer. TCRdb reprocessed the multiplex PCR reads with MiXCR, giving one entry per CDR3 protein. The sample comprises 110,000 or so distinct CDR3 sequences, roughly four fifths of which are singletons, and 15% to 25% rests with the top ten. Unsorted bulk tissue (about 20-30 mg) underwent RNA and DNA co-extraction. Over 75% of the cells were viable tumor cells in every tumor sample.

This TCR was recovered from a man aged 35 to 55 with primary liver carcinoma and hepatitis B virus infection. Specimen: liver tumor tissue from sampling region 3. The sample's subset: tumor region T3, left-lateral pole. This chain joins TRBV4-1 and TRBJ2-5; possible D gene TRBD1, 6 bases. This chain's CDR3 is CASSQVMGAKETQYF. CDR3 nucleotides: TGCGCCAGCAGCCAAGTTATGGGGGCTAAGGAAACCCAGTACTTC.